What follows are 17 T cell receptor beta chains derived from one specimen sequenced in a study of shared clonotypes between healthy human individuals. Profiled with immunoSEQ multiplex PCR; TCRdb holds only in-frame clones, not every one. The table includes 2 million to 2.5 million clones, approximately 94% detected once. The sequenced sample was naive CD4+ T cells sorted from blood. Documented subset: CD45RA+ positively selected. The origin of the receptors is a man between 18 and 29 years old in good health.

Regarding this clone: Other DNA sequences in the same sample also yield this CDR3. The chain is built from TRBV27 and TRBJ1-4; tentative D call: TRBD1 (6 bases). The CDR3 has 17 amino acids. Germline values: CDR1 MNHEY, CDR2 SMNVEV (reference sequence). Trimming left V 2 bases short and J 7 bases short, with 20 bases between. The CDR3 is CASSLRTLTGRGEKLFF. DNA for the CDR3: TGTGCCAGCAGTTTACGAACCCTAACAGGGCGGGGTGAAAAACTGTTTTTT.

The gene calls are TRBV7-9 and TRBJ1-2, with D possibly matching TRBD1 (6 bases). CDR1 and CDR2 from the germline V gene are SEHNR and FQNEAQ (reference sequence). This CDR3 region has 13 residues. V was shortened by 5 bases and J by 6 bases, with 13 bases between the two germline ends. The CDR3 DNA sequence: TGTGCCAGCAGCCTGGGACAAGGGCATGGCTACACCTTC. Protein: CASSLGQGHGYTF.

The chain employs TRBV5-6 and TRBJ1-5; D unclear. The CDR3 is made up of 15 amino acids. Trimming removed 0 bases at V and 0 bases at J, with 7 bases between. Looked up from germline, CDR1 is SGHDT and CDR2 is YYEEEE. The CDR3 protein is CASSLESGSNQPQHF. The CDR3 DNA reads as TGTGCCAGCAGCTTGGAATCGGGTAGCAATCAGCCCCAGCATTTT.

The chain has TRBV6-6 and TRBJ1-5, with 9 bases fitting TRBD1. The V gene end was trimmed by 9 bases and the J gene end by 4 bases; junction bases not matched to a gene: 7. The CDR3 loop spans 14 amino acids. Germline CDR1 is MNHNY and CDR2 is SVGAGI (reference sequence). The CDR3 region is CASAPGQGNQPQHF. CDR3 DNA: TGTGCCAGTGCTCCGGGACAGGGTAATCAGCCCCAGCATTTT.

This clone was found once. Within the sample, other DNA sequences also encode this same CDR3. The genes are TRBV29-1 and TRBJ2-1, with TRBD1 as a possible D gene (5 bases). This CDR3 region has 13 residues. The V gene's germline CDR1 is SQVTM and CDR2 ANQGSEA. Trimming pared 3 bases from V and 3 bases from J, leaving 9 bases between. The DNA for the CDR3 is TGCAGCGTTGAGGGCGACAGCTACAATGAGCAGTTCTTC. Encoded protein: CSVEGDSYNEQFF.

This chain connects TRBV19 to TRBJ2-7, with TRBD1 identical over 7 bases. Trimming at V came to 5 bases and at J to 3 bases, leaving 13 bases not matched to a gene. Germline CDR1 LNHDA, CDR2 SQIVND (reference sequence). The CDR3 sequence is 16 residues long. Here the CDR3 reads CASSPRLAGGIYEQYF. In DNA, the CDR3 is TGTGCCAGTAGTCCGAGGCTTGCAGGGGGTATCTACGAGCAGTACTTC.

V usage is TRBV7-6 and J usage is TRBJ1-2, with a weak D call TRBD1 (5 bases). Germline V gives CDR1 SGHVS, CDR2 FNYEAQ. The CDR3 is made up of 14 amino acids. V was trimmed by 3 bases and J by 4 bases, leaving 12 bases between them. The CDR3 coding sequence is TGTGCCAGCAGCTTGACCGGGGGGATCTATGGCTACACCTTC. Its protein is CASSLTGGIYGYTF.

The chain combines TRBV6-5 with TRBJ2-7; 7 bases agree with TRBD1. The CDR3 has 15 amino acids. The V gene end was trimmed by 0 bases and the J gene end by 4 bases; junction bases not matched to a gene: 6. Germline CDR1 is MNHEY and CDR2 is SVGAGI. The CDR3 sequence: CASSYSRQGWYEQYF. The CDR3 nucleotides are TGTGCCAGCAGTTACTCGAGACAGGGTTGGTACGAGCAGTACTTC.

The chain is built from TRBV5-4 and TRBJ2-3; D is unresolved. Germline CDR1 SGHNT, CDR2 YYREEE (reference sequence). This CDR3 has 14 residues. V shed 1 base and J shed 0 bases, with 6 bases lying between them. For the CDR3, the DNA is TGTGCCAGCAGCTTGTACAGCAGCACAGATACGCAGTATTTT. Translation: CASSLYSSTDTQYF.

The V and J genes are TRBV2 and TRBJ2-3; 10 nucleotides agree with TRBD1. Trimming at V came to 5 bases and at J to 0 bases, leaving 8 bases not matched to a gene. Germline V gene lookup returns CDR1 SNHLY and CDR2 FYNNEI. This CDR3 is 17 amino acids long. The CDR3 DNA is TGTGCCAGCAGTCGACAGGGGGCCTCCCTTAGCACAGATACGCAGTATTTT. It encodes CASSRQGASLSTDTQYF.

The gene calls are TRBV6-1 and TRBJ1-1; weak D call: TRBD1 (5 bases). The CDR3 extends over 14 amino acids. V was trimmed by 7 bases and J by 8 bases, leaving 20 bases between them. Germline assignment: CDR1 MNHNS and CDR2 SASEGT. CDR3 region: CASNPGQGLGEAFF. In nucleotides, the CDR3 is TGTGCCAGCAACCCGGGCCAGGGACTAGGAGAAGCTTTCTTT.

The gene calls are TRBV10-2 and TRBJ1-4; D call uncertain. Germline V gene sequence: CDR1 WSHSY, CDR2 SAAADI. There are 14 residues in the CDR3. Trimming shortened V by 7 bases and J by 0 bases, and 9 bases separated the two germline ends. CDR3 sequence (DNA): TGCGCCAGCACTTCTGGGGCAACTAATGAAAAACTGTTTTTT. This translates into CASTSGATNEKLFF.

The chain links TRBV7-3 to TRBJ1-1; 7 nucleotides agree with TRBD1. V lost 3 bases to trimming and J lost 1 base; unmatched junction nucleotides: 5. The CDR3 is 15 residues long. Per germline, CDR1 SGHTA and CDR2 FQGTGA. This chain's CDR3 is CASSLQGGPNTEAFF. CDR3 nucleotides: TGTGCCAGCAGCTTGCAGGGGGGCCCGAACACTGAAGCTTTCTTT.

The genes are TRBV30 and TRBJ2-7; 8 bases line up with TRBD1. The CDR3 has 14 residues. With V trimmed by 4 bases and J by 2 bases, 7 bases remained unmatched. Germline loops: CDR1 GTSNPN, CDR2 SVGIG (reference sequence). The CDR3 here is CAWTRTGNPYEQYF. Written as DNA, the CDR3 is TGTGCCTGGACTAGGACAGGGAACCCCTACGAGCAGTACTTC.

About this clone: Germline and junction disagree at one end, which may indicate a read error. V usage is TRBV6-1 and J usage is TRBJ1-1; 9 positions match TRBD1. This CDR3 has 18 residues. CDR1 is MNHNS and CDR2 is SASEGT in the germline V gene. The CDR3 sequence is CASSGFGTGSGEGQKAFF. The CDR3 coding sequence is TGCGCCAGCAGTGGCTTTGGGACAGGGTCGGGGGAGGGGCAAAAAGCTTTCTTT.

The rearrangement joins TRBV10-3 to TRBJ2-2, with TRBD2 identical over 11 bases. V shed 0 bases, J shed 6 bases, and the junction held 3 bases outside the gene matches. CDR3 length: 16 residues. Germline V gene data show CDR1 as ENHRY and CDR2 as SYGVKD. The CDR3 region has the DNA TGTGCCATCAGTGAGTCCCCTAGCGGGGGGTCCGGGGAGCTGTTTTTT. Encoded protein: CAISESPSGGSGELFF.

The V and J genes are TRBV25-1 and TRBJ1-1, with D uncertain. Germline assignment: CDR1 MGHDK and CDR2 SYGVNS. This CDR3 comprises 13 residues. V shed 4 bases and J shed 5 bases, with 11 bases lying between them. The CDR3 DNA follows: TGTGCCAGCAGTGGCCCCCCGGGGACTGAAGCTTTCTTT. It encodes CASSGPPGTEAFF.